Detailed here is one T cell receptor beta chain. Its antigen is currently unknown. The data derive from a study of identical twins. Findings of the study overall: The study drew conclusions from cross-sectional statistical analysis, not from following the same donors. Invariant T cells like MAIT and iNKT could partly confound the zero-insertion analyses. Models underestimated how often monozygotic twins shared out-of-frame TCR alpha.

One entry per CDR3 protein results from TCRdb running MiXCR on the 5' RACE reads. The top ten hold 1.9% of the sample, which has 200,000 to 250,000 distinct CDR3 sequences, roughly 7.5% seen once. The V end lost 4 bases, the J end lost 5 bases, and 25 bases lay between the germline ends. This CDR3 comprises 18 residues. Germline V gives CDR1 SGHAT, CDR2 FQDESV (reference sequence). The same sample was also used in a study of yellow fever vaccine responses in identical twins.

Sequencing was done on a sample of memory (CD45RO+) T cells sorted from blood. This chain connects TRBV11-1 to TRBJ2-3; D is possibly TRBD2 (6 bases). The TCR comes from a woman under 30 in good health. The CDR3 coding sequence is TGTGCCAGCAGCTCCTTAATCCCCCCCGGGAGAAAGGGAGATACGCAGTATTTT. Translating gives CASSSLIPPGRKGDTQYF. The full variable domain, with the rest looked up from reference TRBV11-1 and TRBJ2-3, is EAEVAQSPRYKITEKSQAVAFWCDPISGHATLYWYRQILGQGPELLVQFQDESVVDDSQLPKDRFSAERLKGVDSTLKIQPAELGDSAMYLCASSSLIPPGRKGDTQYFGPGTRLTVL.